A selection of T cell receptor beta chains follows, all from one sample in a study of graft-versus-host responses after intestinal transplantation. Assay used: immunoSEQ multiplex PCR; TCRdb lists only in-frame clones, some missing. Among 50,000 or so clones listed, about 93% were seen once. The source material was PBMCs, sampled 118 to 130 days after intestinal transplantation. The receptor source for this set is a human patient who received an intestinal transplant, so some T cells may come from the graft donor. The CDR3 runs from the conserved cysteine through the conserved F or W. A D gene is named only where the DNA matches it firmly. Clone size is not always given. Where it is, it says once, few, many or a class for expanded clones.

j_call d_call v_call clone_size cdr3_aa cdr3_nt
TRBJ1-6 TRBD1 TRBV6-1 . CASSAGTGLYHNSPLHF TGTGCCAGTAGTGCCGGGACAGGGCTATACCATAATTCACCCCTCCACTTT
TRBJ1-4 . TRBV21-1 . CASSKVSGTNEKLFF TGTGCCAGCAGCAAAGTGTCAGGGACTAATGAAAAACTGTTTTTT
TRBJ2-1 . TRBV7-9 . CASRPRVPIAESEDNEQFF TGTGCCAGCAGGCCCAGGGTACCTATAGCGGAGAGTGAGGACAATGAGCAGTTCTTC
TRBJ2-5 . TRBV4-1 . CASSPTRRGSETQYF TGCGCCAGCAGCCCTACCCGGAGGGGTTCCGAGACCCAGTACTTC
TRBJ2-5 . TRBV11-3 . CASSPDDRRETQYF TGTGCCAGCAGCCCGGACGACAGGAGGGAGACCCAGTACTTC
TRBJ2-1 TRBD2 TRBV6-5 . CASSYSAGAYNEQFF TGTGCCAGCAGTTACTCGGCGGGGGCCTACAATGAGCAGTTCTTC
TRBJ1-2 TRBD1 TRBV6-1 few CASSEWPVGQGGYGYTF TGTGCCAGCAGTGAATGGCCTGTGGGACAGGGAGGTTATGGCTACACCTTC
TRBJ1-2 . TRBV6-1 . CASNQGWSGYTF TGTGCCAGCAATCAGGGCTGGAGTGGCTACACCTTC
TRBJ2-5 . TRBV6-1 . CASIPPGQGEETQYF TGTGCCAGCATTCCCCCGGGCCAGGGTGAAGAGACCCAGTACTTC
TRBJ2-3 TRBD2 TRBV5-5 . CASSLYAGGAYTQYF TGTGCCAGCAGCTTGTATGCGGGGGGGGCATACACGCAGTATTTT
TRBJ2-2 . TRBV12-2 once CASRLGRQGSGELFF TGTGCAAGTCGCTTAGGCAGGCAGGGGAGCGGGGAGCTGTTTTTT
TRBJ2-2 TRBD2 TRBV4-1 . CASSQGLAGVISGVGELFF TGCGCCAGCAGCCAAGGGCTAGCGGGGGTTATATCCGGGGTCGGGGAGCTGTTTTTT
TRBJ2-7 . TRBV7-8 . CASSHLLQGQGEQYF TGTGCCAGCAGCCACCTTTTACAGGGTCAGGGGGAGCAGTACTTC
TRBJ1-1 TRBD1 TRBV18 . CASSPQGAVNTEAFF TGTGCCAGCTCACCGCAGGGGGCAGTGAACACTGAAGCTTTCTTT
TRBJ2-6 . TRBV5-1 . CASSDRERAGANVLTF TGCGCCAGCAGCGACCGGGAAAGGGCTGGGGCCAACGTCCTGACTTTC
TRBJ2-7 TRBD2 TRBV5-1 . CASSLRLAGGFYEQYF TGCGCCAGCAGCCTACGCCTAGCGGGAGGCTTCTACGAGCAGTACTTC
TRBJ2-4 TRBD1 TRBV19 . CASRGDSLAKNIQYF TGTGCCAGCAGAGGGGACAGCTTAGCCAAAAACATTCAGTACTTC
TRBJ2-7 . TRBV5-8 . CASGQGSSYEQYF TGTGCCAGCGGCCAGGGGAGCTCCTACGAGCAGTACTTC
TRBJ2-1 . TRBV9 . CASSVDRNGYNEQFF TGTGCCAGCAGCGTAGACAGGAATGGGTACAATGAGCAGTTCTTC
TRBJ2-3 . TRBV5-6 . CASSLVSGTDTQYF TGTGCCAGCAGCTTGGTTAGCGGTACAGATACGCAGTATTTT
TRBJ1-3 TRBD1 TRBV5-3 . CARSLAPDRSGGNTIYF TGTGCCAGAAGCTTGGCCCCGGACAGGTCGGGGGGAAACACCATATATTTT
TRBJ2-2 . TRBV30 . CAWVGEFTGELFF TGTGCCTGGGTGGGGGAATTCACCGGGGAGCTGTTTTTT
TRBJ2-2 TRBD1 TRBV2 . CASSDWAGGLVVTGELFF TGTGCCAGCAGTGATTGGGCAGGGGGTCTTGTGGTGACCGGGGAGCTGTTTTTT
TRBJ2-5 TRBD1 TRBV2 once CASSADRGNQETQYF TGTGCCAGCAGTGCAGACAGGGGGAACCAAGAGACCCAGTACTTC
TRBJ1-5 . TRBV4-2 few CASSQPDNSNQPQHF TGTGCCAGCAGCCAACCGGACAATAGCAATCAGCCCCAGCATTTT
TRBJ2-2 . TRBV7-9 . CASSLPQARVTGELFF TGTGCCAGCAGCTTACCGCAGGCCCGGGTCACCGGGGAGCTGTTTTTT
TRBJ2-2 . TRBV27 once CASSLAGLNTGELFF TGTGCCAGCAGTTTAGCAGGGTTGAACACCGGGGAGCTGTTTTTT
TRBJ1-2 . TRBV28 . CASSLQMNYGYTF TGTGCCAGCAGCCTACAGATGAACTATGGCTACACCTTC
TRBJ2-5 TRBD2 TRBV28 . CASSLNQLAGFLKETQYF TGTGCCAGCAGTTTAAACCAACTAGCGGGTTTCCTTAAGGAGACCCAGTACTTC
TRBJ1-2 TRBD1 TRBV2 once CASRRDREYGYTF TGTGCCAGCAGAAGGGACAGGGAGTATGGCTACACCTTC
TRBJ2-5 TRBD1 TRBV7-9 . CASSSDREYQETQYF TGTGCCAGCAGCTCGGACAGGGAATACCAAGAGACCCAGTACTTC
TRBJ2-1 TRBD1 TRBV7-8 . CASSPIFSRDRGSHEQFF TGTGCCAGCAGCCCCATATTTAGTCGGGACAGGGGTTCGCATGAGCAGTTCTTC
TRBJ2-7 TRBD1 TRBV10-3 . CAISERGRVSYEQYF TGTGCCATCAGTGAGAGGGGGCGGGTCTCCTACGAGCAGTACTTC
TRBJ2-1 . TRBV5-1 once CASSTSAFNEQFF TGCGCCAGCAGCACTTCCGCGTTTAATGAGCAGTTCTTC
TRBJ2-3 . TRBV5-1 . CASSLGGGTDTQYF TGCGCCAGCAGCTTGGGTGGGGGCACAGATACGCAGTATTTT
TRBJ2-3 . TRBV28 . CASSPLSGGATDTQYF TGTGCCAGCAGCCCCCTTAGCGGAGGAGCCACAGATACGCAGTATTTT
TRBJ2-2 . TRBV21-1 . CASSKGRGPGELFF TGTGCCAGCAGCAAAGGAAGAGGGCCCGGGGAGCTGTTTTTT
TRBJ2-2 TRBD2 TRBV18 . CASSPTSGSKSDTGELFF TGTGCCAGCTCACCAACTAGCGGGAGTAAGAGTGACACCGGGGAGCTGTTTTTT
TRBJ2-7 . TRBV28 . CASSPPTGKSYEQYF TGTGCCAGCAGTCCCCCCACGGGGAAAAGCTACGAGCAGTACTTC
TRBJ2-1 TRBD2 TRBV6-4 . CASSDSSGGSEQFF TGTGCCAGCAGTGACTCGAGCGGGGGTTCTGAGCAGTTCTTC
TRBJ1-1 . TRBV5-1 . CAGGGRDNTEAFF TGCGCCGGAGGGGGTCGGGACAACACTGAAGCTTTCTTT
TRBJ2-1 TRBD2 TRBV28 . CASSLLRGGLSSYNEQFF TGTGCCAGCAGTTTATTGCGGGGGGGCCTATCCTCCTACAATGAGCAGTTCTTC
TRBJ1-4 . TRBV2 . CASSGLGRGSEKLFF TGTGCCAGCAGTGGTCTCGGGAGAGGAAGCGAAAAACTGTTTTTT
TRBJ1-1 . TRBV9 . CASSVEAGANTEAFF TGTGCCAGCAGCGTAGAGGCGGGGGCGAACACTGAAGCTTTCTTT
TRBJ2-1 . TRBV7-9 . CASSPGHGNEQFF TGTGCCAGCAGCCCCGGACACGGGAATGAGCAGTTCTTC
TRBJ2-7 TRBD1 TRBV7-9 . CASTPGTGFSYEQYF TGTGCCAGCACCCCCGGGACAGGGTTCTCCTACGAGCAGTACTTC
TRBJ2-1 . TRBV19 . CASSIVAGASYNEQFF TGTGCCAGTAGTATAGTTGCAGGAGCTTCCTACAATGAGCAGTTCTTC
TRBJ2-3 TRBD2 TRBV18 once CASSPGLAEADTQYF TGTGCCAGCTCACCGGGACTAGCGGAGGCAGATACGCAGTATTTT
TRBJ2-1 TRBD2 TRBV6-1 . CASMGLAGVHNEQFF TGTGCCAGCATGGGACTAGCGGGAGTCCACAATGAGCAGTTCTTC
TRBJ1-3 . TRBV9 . CASSVQGSGNTIYF TGTGCCAGCAGCGTTCAGGGATCAGGAAACACCATATATTTT
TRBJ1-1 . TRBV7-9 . CASSLAKGMNTEAFF TGTGCCAGCAGCTTAGCGAAGGGGATGAACACTGAAGCTTTCTTT
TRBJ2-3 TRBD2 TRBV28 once CASSTSWTSLRTQYF TGTGCCAGCAGTACCTCCTGGACTAGTTTGCGTACGCAGTATTTT
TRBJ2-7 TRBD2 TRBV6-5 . CASSYLGRAGEQYF TGTGCCAGCAGTTATCTCGGGAGGGCCGGCGAGCAGTACTTC
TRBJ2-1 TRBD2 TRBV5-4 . CASSSGLAGYNEQFF TGTGCCAGCAGCTCGGGACTAGCGGGGTACAATGAGCAGTTCTTC
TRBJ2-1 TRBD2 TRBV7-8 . CASSETSGNDNEQFF TGTGCCAGCAGCGAAACTAGCGGGAATGACAATGAGCAGTTCTTC